The rows below give T cell receptor beta chains drawn from one sample of a study of OX40 agonist ivuxolimab in advanced cancers. This table comes from immunoSEQ multiplex PCR, and its TCRdb copy is limited to in-frame clones, with some not included. The table has approximately 15,000 clones, roughly 77% seen once. The specimen comprised CD4+ or CD8+ T cells sorted from blood, sampled in a trial of the OX40 agonist ivuxolimab. These receptors originate from an adult with an advanced solid tumor such as melanoma, head and neck, liver or kidney cancer. CDR3s include the opening cysteine and the closing phenylalanine or tryptophan. The D gene is left open where the match is weak. Clone size is stated in some rows and not others, as once, few, many or a class when expanded.

j_call d_call clone_size cdr3_length v_call cdr3_nt cdr3_aa
TRBJ2-7 TRBD2 - 17 TRBV6-1 TGTGCCAGCAGTGATCTTACCTGGACTAGCGGATCCTACGAGCAGTACTTC CASSDLTWTSGSYEQYF
TRBJ2-3 - - 16 TRBV6-6 TGTGCCAGCAGTTACCTGTACTCAGAGAGGCTAGATACGCAGTATTTT CASSYLYSERLDTQYF
TRBJ2-3 - - 14 TRBV7-3 TGTGCCAGCAGCCCTAATATCCTCACAGATACGCAGTATTTT CASSPNILTDTQYF
TRBJ2-1 - once 14 TRBV6-9 TGTGCCAGCAGCCAACCTCGTCCGGAGCCTGAGCAGTTCTTC CASSQPRPEPEQFF
TRBJ1-1 - many 13 TRBV28 TGTGCCAGCAGCGCCGCGGGGGCATTAGAAGCTTTCTTT CASSAAGALEAFF
TRBJ2-1 - - 13 TRBV7-2 TGTGCCAGCAGCATCCTTGACCACAATGAGCAGTTCTTC CASSILDHNEQFF
TRBJ1-1 - - 13 TRBV9 TGTGCCAGCAGCGTAGAGGGGAACACTGAAGCTTTCTTT CASSVEGNTEAFF
TRBJ2-7 TRBD2 - 16 TRBV27 TGTGCCAGCAGTTTATCCGGACTAGCGGGGCTCTACGAGCAGTACTTC CASSLSGLAGLYEQYF
TRBJ1-1 - - 13 TRBV10-3 TGTGCCATCAGTGAGGGCGGGAACACTGAAGCTTTCTTT CAISEGGNTEAFF
TRBJ2-3 TRBD2 - 17 TRBV29-1 TGCAGCGTTGTAGTCGGAGAACTAGCGGGAGCCGTAGATACGCAGTATTTT CSVVVGELAGAVDTQYF
TRBJ2-1 - - 14 TRBV6-5 TGTGCCAGCAGTTACTCACCCACAGACAATGAGCAGTTCTTC CASSYSPTDNEQFF
TRBJ2-7 - few 14 TRBV6-6 TGTGCCAGCAGTTACTCGGCCCTAGTCTACGAGCAGTACTTC CASSYSALVYEQYF
TRBJ1-3 - - 15 TRBV29-1 TGCAGCGTTGAAGGACCCGGGGTCTCTGGAAACACCATATATTTT CSVEGPGVSGNTIYF
TRBJ2-7 TRBD2 - 14 TRBV5-1 TGCGCCAGCAGCCCCGGGGCGGGAGCCTACGAGCAGTACTTC CASSPGAGAYEQYF
TRBJ1-5 - - 13 TRBV27 TGTGCCAGCAGTTTCGGGGGGGAACAGCCCCAGCATTTT CASSFGGEQPQHF
TRBJ2-7 - - 14 TRBV4-1 TGCGCCAGCAGCCCCCTAGACGGGGAGTTCGAGCAGTACTTC CASSPLDGEFEQYF